This TCR beta chain was identified in a study of CD8 T cells in Susac syndrome. RNA, at about 0.5 to 1 ug, was reverse transcribed with random hexamers. TCR beta CDR3 was amplified by immunoSEQ covering 54 Vbeta and 13 Jbeta. Each CDR3 protein gets one entry after TCRdb re-called the immunoSEQ multiplex PCR reads with MiXCR. The sample yields some 200,000 distinct CDR3 sequences, 90% to 95% seen once. Germline loops: CDR1 SGHRS, CDR2 YFSETQ. V shed 0 bases and J shed 4 bases, with 11 bases lying between them. CDR3 size: 15 residues. CD8+ and CD4+ blood T cells underwent TCR beta sequencing. The multiple sclerosis control group comprised treatment-naive patients with stable or active relapsing-remitting disease. Negative isolation was applied to CD8+ and CD4+ T cells, and FACS enrichment was applied to TEMRA cells.

This receptor was identified in a human donor with multiple sclerosis. Sequencing was done on a sample of CD4+ T cells from PBMCs. This chain joins TRBV5-1 and TRBJ2-1; D may be TRBD2 (6 bases). The CDR3 nucleotides read TGCGCCAGCAGCTTGGACGGCGGGATTTACAATGAGCAGTTCTTC. This codes for CASSLDGGIYNEQFF.